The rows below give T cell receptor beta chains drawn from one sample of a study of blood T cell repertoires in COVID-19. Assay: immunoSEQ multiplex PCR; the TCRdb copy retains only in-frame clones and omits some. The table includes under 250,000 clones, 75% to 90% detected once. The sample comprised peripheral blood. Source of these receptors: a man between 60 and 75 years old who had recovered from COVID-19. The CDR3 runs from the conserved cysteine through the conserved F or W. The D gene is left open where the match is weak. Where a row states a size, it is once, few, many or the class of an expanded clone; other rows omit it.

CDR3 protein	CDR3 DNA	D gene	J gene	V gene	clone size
CASTPTGGQKGYTF	TGCGCCAGCACCCCCACGGGTGGCCAGAAAGGCTACACCTTC	NA	TRBJ1-2	TRBV5-1	NA
CASSPGQFNQPQHF	TGTGCCAGCAGTCCTGGACAGTTCAATCAGCCCCAGCATTTT	NA	TRBJ1-5	TRBV6-5	NA
CASSYLPSGAGELFF	TGTGCCAGCAGTTACTTGCCTAGCGGCGCCGGGGAGCTGTTTTTT	TRBD2	TRBJ2-2	TRBV6-2/TRBV6-3	NA
CASSLHRDRVFYEQYF	TGTGCCAGCAGTCTCCACCGAGACAGGGTATTCTACGAGCAGTACTTC	TRBD1	TRBJ2-7	TRBV28	once
CASSFQAGGNTGELFF	TGTGCCAGCAGCTTTCAGGCGGGAGGGAACACCGGGGAGCTGTTTTTT	TRBD2	TRBJ2-2	TRBV5-5	NA
CASSTLAGGSYEQYF	TGTGCCAGTAGTACCTTAGCGGGGGGGAGCTACGAGCAGTACTTC	TRBD2	TRBJ2-7	TRBV19	NA
CASSQARLGNTEAFF	TGCGCCAGCAGCCAAGCCAGGTTAGGGAACACTGAAGCTTTCTTT	NA	TRBJ1-1	TRBV4-1	NA
CASSSPGLFYGYTF	TGTGCCAGTAGTTCTCCGGGACTCTTCTATGGCTACACCTTC	NA	TRBJ1-2	TRBV19	NA
CASGQGAREQYF	TGTGCTAGTGGGCAGGGGGCAAGGGAGCAGTACTTC	TRBD1	TRBJ2-7	TRBV12-5	NA
CASSPGQAREQYF	TGTGCCAGCTCCCCTGGACAGGCCCGCGAGCAGTACTTC	TRBD1	TRBJ2-7	TRBV18	NA
CASSYPGGGETVYEQYF	TGTGCCAGCAGTTACCCCGGTGGCGGGGAGACCGTCTACGAGCAGTACTTC	NA	TRBJ2-7	TRBV6-2/TRBV6-3	NA
CASSFGTWGGRNTEAFF	TGCGCCAGCAGCTTCGGTACATGGGGAGGACGGAACACTGAAGCTTTCTTT	NA	TRBJ1-1	TRBV5-1	NA
CASSLDPGTYNEQFF	TGCGCCAGCAGCTTGGATCCGGGGACCTACAATGAGCAGTTCTTC	NA	TRBJ2-1	TRBV5-1	once
CASNYPGETQYF	TGTGCCAGCAACTACCCGGGAGAGACCCAGTACTTC	NA	TRBJ2-5	TRBV6-6	NA
CASSLQGQGSILAKNIQYF	TGTGCCAGCAGCTTACAGGGACAGGGGTCAATACTAGCCAAAAACATTCAGTACTTC	TRBD1	TRBJ2-4	TRBV7-6	NA
CASSFSVSEPQHF	TGTGCCAGCAGCTTTTCGGTTTCGGAGCCCCAGCATTTT	NA	TRBJ1-5	TRBV7-2	NA
CASSYGGGYGGNTIYF	TGTGCCAGCAGTTATGGGGGGGGCTACGGAGGAAACACCATATATTTT	NA	TRBJ1-3	TRBV6-5	NA
CASSLRVAGGPGDTQYF	TGTGCCAGCAGTCTACGGGTAGCGGGGGGGCCAGGGGATACGCAGTATTTT	TRBD2	TRBJ2-3	TRBV27	NA
CATIRGQKETQYF	TGTGCCACCATTCGAGGCCAGAAAGAGACCCAGTACTTC	NA	TRBJ2-5	TRBV24-1	NA
CASSYSNAGGDYEQYF	TGTGCCAGCAGTTACTCGAATGCGGGCGGGGATTACGAGCAGTACTTC	NA	TRBJ2-7	TRBV6-2/TRBV6-3	NA
CSANDRVSQHF	TGCAGTGCTAATGACAGGGTATCCCAGCATTTT	TRBD1	TRBJ1-5	TRBV20-1	NA
CASSGTGGTKNIQYF	TGTGCCAGCTCCGGGACAGGGGGGACCAAAAACATTCAGTACTTC	TRBD1	TRBJ2-4	TRBV28	few
CASSQLVNTGELFF	TGTGCCAGCAGCCAACTAGTCAACACCGGGGAGCTGTTTTTT	NA	TRBJ2-2	TRBV3-1/TRBV3-2	NA
CASSKARSWLAGGRVTDTQYF	TGTGCCAGCAGCAAAGCCAGGTCTTGGTTAGCGGGGGGGCGGGTCACAGATACGCAGTATTTT	NA	TRBJ2-3	TRBV21-1	NA
CASTQGTPPSYEQYF	TGTGCCAGCACCCAAGGGACACCTCCCTCCTACGAGCAGTACTTC	NA	TRBJ2-7	TRBV3-1/TRBV3-2	NA
CASSSQGDGELFF	TGTGCCAGCAGCTCCCAGGGGGACGGGGAGCTGTTTTTT	TRBD1	TRBJ2-2	TRBV7-3	NA
CSASPVEAGVNYGYTF	TGCAGTGCTAGTCCGGTGGAGGCAGGGGTTAACTATGGCTACACCTTC	NA	TRBJ1-2	TRBV20-1	NA
CASSLGAGGSSTDTQYF	TGTGCCAGCAGCTTGGGAGCGGGAGGATCTAGCACAGATACGCAGTATTTT	TRBD2	TRBJ2-3	TRBV5-8	NA
CASSLNSRQTNTGELFF	TGCGCCAGCAGCTTGAATAGTAGACAGACGAACACCGGGGAGCTGTTTTTT	NA	TRBJ2-2	TRBV5-1	NA
CASSLGQGMGKNIQYF	TGTGCCAGCAGTTTAGGACAGGGAATGGGCAAAAACATTCAGTACTTC	TRBD1	TRBJ2-4	TRBV27	NA
CSTPLAGIYDEQFF	TGCAGCACCCCCCTAGCGGGTATATACGATGAGCAGTTCTTC	TRBD2	TRBJ2-1	TRBV29-1	NA
CASRTWGLNTDTQYF	TGTGCCAGCAGAACCTGGGGACTTAACACAGATACGCAGTATTTT	NA	TRBJ2-3	TRBV5-4	NA
CASSQKGAGNTIYF	TGTGCCAGCTCTCAAAAGGGGGCAGGAAACACCATATATTTT	TRBD1	TRBJ1-3	TRBV18	NA
CASSLPGGASPLHF	TGTGCCAGCAGCCTCCCGGGGGGCGCATCACCCCTCCACTTT	NA	TRBJ1-6	TRBV5-6	NA
CASSSGPGTGYGEQFF	TGTGCCAGCAGCTCCGGTCCCGGGACAGGGTATGGTGAGCAGTTCTTC	TRBD1	TRBJ2-1	TRBV11-2	NA
CASSLRRGPGQSGELFF	TGTGCCAGTAGTCTCCGAAGGGGGCCCGGACAGTCCGGGGAGCTGTTTTTT	TRBD1	TRBJ2-2	TRBV19	NA
CASKQLWQGRELFF	TGTGCCAGCAAACAACTTTGGCAGGGCAGGGAGCTGTTTTTT	NA	TRBJ2-2	TRBV27	once
CASQLAGTDTQYF	TGCGCCAGTCAACTAGCGGGCACAGATACGCAGTATTTT	TRBD2	TRBJ2-3	TRBV5-1	NA
CASSSPGTSGGVTDTQYF	TGTGCCAGCAGTTCACCCGGGACTAGCGGGGGGGTCACAGATACGCAGTATTTT	TRBD2	TRBJ2-3	TRBV6-2/TRBV6-3	NA
CAWSLDRGHYGYTF	TGTGCCTGGAGCCTAGACAGGGGGCATTATGGCTACACCTTC	TRBD1	TRBJ1-2	TRBV30	NA
CASSQRIGDQPQHF	TGCGCCAGCAGCCAAAGGATAGGAGATCAGCCCCAGCATTTT	NA	TRBJ1-5	TRBV4-1	NA
CASSLQAGEQFF	TGTGCCAGCAGTTTGCAGGCGGGGGAGCAGTTCTTC	NA	TRBJ2-1	TRBV12-3/TRBV12-4	NA